This passage covers 10 T cell receptor beta chains from one sample sequenced in a study of blood T cells in healthy people across ages. Then a second PCR, running roughly 7 to 11 cycles, was carried out with a sample-barcoded 5' primer and a J-beta primer mix. TCRdb ran MiXCR on the 5' RACE reads and lists one entry per CDR3 protein. The sample includes about 1.6 million distinct CDR3 sequences, about 35% seen only once; the top ten take about 11%. The specimen was blood. The receptors shown here come from a woman aged 25 to 39 in good health.

This rearrangement joins TRBV2 to TRBJ2-1; TRBD2 matches at 9 bases. Germline trimming cut 6 bases from V and 7 bases from J; bases unmatched to any gene: 7. This CDR3 has 14 residues. CDR1 is SNHLY and CDR2 is FYNNEI in the germline V gene. The CDR3, as DNA: TGTGCCAGCAGGTGGGCGGGAGGGCCTAATGAGCAGTTCTTC. Amino acid sequence: CASRWAGGPNEQFF.

Regarding this clonotype: A much larger clone differs from this one at a single base, so this may be a read error. The chain carries TRBV29-1 and TRBJ2-3; D is unresolved. Germline V gene lookup returns CDR1 SQVTM and CDR2 ANQGSEA. This CDR3 has 13 residues. The CDR3: CSAEAIRLDTQYF. The DNA of the CDR3 is TGCAGCGCTGAAGCAATCCGATTAGATACGCAGTATTTT.

This chain connects TRBV12-3 or TRBV12-4 to TRBJ2-7; D remains ambiguous. Trimming cost V 6 bases and J 5 bases, with 14 bases left between them. The CDR3 is 13 amino acids. CDR3 amino acids: CASSREWLDEQYF. The CDR3 bases are TGTGCCAGCAGCCGCGAATGGCTCGACGAGCAGTACTTC.

This clonotype has more than one count but fewer than ten. CDR3 amino acids: CASSPLARTNEQFF. CDR3 bases: TGTGCCAGCAGCCCCCTAGCTCGCACCAATGAGCAGTTCTTC. The chain links TRBV13 to TRBJ2-1; D perhaps matches TRBD2 (5 bases). Per the germline V gene, CDR1 is PRHDT and CDR2 is FYEKMQ (reference sequence). Trimming shortened V by 5 bases and J by 6 bases, and 14 bases separated the two germline ends. The CDR3 contains 14 residues.

This chain links TRBV20-1 with TRBJ2-1, with 8 bases identical to TRBD1. This CDR3 contains 16 residues. Per the germline V gene, CDR1 is DFQATT and CDR2 is SNEGSKA (reference sequence). J gave up 0 bases and V 1 base, and 5 bases lay outside the gene matches. CDR3 region: CSARGGQAHSYNEQFF. The DNA for the CDR3 is TGCAGTGCTAGAGGGGGACAGGCCCACTCCTACAATGAGCAGTTCTTC.

This clonotype showed up just a few times. This sequence joins TRBV7-2 and TRBJ1-2; D perhaps matches TRBD1 (6 bases). Germline CDR1 SGHTA, CDR2 FQGNSA. With 1 base removed from V and 2 bases from J, the gap between germline ends came to 14 bases. There are 16 residues in the CDR3. The CDR3 coding sequence is TGTGCCAGCAGCTTAGTCGGGGGAGGGGGAAACTATGGCTACACCTTC. It encodes CASSLVGGGGNYGYTF.

This clonotype showed up just a few times. This chain joins TRBV12-3 or TRBV12-4 and TRBJ1-1; D is possibly TRBD1 (6 bases). Trimming took 7 bases from V and 8 from J, leaving 17 bases between them. This CDR3 region has 13 residues. The CDR3 DNA reads as TGTGCCAGCATCTTACAGGGAGGAGGCGAAGCTTTCTTT. The encoded protein is CASILQGGGEAFF.

The sample holds a few counts of this clonotype. A read error may account for a junction end that differs from germline. The chain's CDR3 is CACSLLRSGTQYF. DNA for the CDR3: TGTGCCTGCAGTTTACTGCGGTCAGGGACCCAGTACTTC. The V gene is TRBV12-3 or TRBV12-4, the J gene TRBJ2-5; D call uncertain. The CDR3 covers 13 residues.

This sequence joins TRBV11-2 and TRBJ2-1, with TRBD2 identical over 7 bases. CDR1 SGHAT and CDR2 FQNNGV come from the germline V gene. This CDR3 comprises 16 residues. The V segment lost 0 bases and the J segment 6 bases; nucleotides outside the gene matches: 8. The CDR3 region is CASSLDRTGGPNEQFF. The CDR3 region has the DNA TGTGCCAGCAGCTTAGATAGGACGGGGGGTCCCAATGAGCAGTTCTTC.

The CDR3 DNA is TGTGCCATCACCTCGGCGGGGGGCAAGTCAGATACGCAGTATTTT. This gives the protein CAITSAGGKSDTQYF. The V call is TRBV10-3, the J call TRBJ2-3; 8 bases agree with TRBD2. Germline values: CDR1 ENHRY, CDR2 SYGVKD. The CDR3 has 15 amino acids. The junction had 10 bases not matched to a gene; V was cut back by 7 bases and J by 4 bases.